What follows are 4 T cell receptor beta chains derived from one specimen sequenced in a study of blood T cell repertoires in COVID-19. Generated by immunoSEQ multiplex PCR, the TCRdb table keeps only in-frame clones and is missing some. The sample includes some 200,000 clones, roughly 82% of them seen just once. Sequencing used PBMCs or T cells enriched from blood (not recorded which). All receptors derive from a woman between 55 and 75 years old with acute COVID-19.

This chain links TRBV28 with TRBJ1-2; maybe TRBD1 (5 bases). Trimming left V 4 bases short and J 5 bases short, with 8 bases between. This CDR3 contains 12 residues. Germline V gives CDR1 MDHEN, CDR2 SYDVKM. CDR3 coding DNA: TGTGCCAGCAGTTCGACAGTATATGGCTACACCTTC. This codes for CASSSTVYGYTF.

This clone was counted a few times. The rearrangement uses TRBV4-3 and TRBJ1-1; a weak D match, TRBD1 (5 bases). The V and J ends lost 1 base and 5 bases respectively, with 17 bases between them. There are 16 residues in the CDR3. Germline V gives CDR1 LGHNA, CDR2 YSLEER. Here the CDR3 DNA reads TGCGCCAGCAGCCAAGTAAGCCTTCCGAAGGGGACTGAAGCTTTCTTT. Its translation is CASSQVSLPKGTEAFF.

The chain employs TRBV30 and TRBJ2-7, with a tentative D call TRBD2 (6 bases). The CDR3 has 14 residues. Germline-derived CDR1 and CDR2 are GTSNPN and SVGIG (reference sequence). V lost 2 bases, J lost 2 bases, and 13 bases lay in between. In DNA form, the CDR3 reads TGTGCCTGGAGTCATGGCGGGAACACCTACGAGCAGTACTTC. Translating gives CAWSHGGNTYEQYF.

This chain joins TRBV24-1 and TRBJ1-5; D gene uncertain. Looked up from germline, CDR1 is KGHDR and CDR2 is SFDVKD. CDR3 length: 14 residues. V was pared by 4 bases and J by 4 bases, with 10 bases between. CDR3 DNA: TGTGCCACCAGTGACCTGACTCGAAATCAGCCCCAGCATTTT. Amino acid sequence: CATSDLTRNQPQHF.